The entry that follows covers one T cell receptor beta chain sequence. It was during active infection that Seattle patients were enrolled and then longitudinally followed. These data originate in a study of blood T cell repertoires in COVID-19. In the study overall: The cDNA or gDNA used as material had been derived from T cells, B-cell-depleted T cells, or PBMCs.

Germline V gene lookup returns CDR1 SGHNT and CDR2 YYREEE (reference sequence). The CDR3 is 13 residues long. V lost 0 bases and J 10 bases, leaving 11 bases between the germline ends. The authors' processing: Scientists estimated how many nucleated cells there were by amplifying reference gene primers. Here immunoSEQ multiplex PCR was the method, and the copy in TCRdb shows in-frame clones only, minus some. Clone size and the V and J calls come from that table; the DNA yielded D and trimming. The data contain roughly 120,000 clones, about 88% of them singletons. The chain joins TRBV5-4 to TRBJ2-1, with D unresolved. Sequencing input: peripheral blood. The TCR was taken from a man in his 60s with COVID-19, enrolled during active disease. The CDR3 DNA follows: TGTGCCAGCAGCTTGGGGCAGCGCGTAGAGCAGTTCTTC. Encoded protein: CASSLGQRVEQFF.